This T cell receptor (beta chain) is from a study of blood T cell repertoires in COVID-19. This clone was counted once. Clones were sequenced by immunoSEQ multiplex PCR, and TCRdb holds only the in-frame ones, with some missing. Among under 150,000 clones, just over 90% were seen once, and the ten largest hold 1.5% to 2%. Germline CDR1 MGHRA, CDR2 YSYEKL. The length of the CDR3 is 13 residues. The V end lost 4 bases, the J end lost 6 bases, and 12 bases lay between the germline ends. The sample comprised peripheral blood. This receptor was taken from a human donor with active COVID-19. The donor label of this sample is uncertain. V is TRBV4-1 and J is TRBJ1-1, with a possible D match to TRBD1 (6 bases). The CDR3 DNA is TGCGCCAGCAGCCCCGATTGGACAGCTGAAGCTTTCTTT. Translated, it gives CASSPDWTAEAFF.